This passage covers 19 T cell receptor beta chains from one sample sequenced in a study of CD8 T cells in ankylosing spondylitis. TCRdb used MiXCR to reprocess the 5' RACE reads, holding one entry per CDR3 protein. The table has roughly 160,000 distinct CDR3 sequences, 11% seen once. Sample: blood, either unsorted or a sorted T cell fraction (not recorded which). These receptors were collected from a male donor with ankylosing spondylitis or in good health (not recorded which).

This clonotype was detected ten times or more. This CDR3 is CSVPGLAGGSYNEQFF. Written as DNA, the CDR3 is TGCAGCGTTCCGGGACTAGCGGGAGGAAGCTACAATGAGCAGTTCTTC. This sequence joins TRBV29-1 and TRBJ2-1, with TRBD2 matching 15 bases. J was trimmed by 3 bases and V by 5 bases; bases with no gene match: 5. The germline CDR1 and CDR2 sequences are SQVTM and ANQGSEA. This CDR3 has 16 residues.

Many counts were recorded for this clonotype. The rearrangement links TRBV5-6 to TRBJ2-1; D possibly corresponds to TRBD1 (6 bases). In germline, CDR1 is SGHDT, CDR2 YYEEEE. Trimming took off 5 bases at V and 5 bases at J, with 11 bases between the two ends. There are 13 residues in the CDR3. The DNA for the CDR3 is TGTGCCAGCAGGCCTGGGGGCCACAATGAGCAGTTCTTC. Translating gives CASRPGGHNEQFF.

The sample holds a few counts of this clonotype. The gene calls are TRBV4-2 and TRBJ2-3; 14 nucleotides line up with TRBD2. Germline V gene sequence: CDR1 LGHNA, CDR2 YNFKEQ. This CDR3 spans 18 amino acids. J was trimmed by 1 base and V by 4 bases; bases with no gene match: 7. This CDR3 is CASSPGLAGVVGTDTQYF. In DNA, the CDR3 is TGTGCCAGCAGCCCGGGACTAGCGGGAGTGGTGGGCACAGATACGCAGTATTTT.

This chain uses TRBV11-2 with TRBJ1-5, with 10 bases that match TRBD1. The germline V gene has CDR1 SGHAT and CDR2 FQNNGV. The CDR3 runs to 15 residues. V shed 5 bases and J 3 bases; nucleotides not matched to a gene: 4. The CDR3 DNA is TGTGCCAGCAGCCCGGACAGGGGGTACAATCAGCCCCAGCATTTT. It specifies CASSPDRGYNQPQHF.

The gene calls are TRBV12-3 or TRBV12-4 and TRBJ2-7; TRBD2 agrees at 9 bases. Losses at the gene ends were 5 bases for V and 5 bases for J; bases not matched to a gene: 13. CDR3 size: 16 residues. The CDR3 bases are TGTGCCAGCAGTGGAGGGACTAGCCCTTGGACCCACGAGCAGTACTTC. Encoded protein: CASSGGTSPWTHEQYF.

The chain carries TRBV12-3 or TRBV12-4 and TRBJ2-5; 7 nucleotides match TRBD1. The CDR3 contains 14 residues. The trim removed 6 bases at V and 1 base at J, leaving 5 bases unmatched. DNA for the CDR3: TGTGCCAGCAGCCGAGACAGGGTCCAAGAGACCCAGTACTTC. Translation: CASSRDRVQETQYF.

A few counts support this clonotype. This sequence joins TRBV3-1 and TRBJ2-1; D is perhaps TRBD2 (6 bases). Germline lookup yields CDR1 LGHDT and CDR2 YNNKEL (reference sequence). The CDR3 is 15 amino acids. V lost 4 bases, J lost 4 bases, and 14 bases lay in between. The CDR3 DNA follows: TGTGCCAGCAGCCCAAAGCGGGTGGAGTACAATGAGCAGTTCTTC. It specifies CASSPKRVEYNEQFF.

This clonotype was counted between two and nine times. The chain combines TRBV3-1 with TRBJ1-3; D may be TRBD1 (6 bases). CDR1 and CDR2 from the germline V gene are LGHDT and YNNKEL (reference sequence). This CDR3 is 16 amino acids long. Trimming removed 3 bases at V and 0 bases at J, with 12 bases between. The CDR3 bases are TGTGCCAGCAGCCATGATCGGACAGCCTCTGGAAACACCATATATTTT. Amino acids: CASSHDRTASGNTIYF.

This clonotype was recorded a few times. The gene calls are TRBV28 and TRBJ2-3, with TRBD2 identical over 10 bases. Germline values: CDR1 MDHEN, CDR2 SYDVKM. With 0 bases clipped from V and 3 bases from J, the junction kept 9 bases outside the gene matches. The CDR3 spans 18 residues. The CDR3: CASSLWERGGLRTDTQYF. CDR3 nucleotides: TGTGCCAGCAGTTTATGGGAGCGGGGGGGCTTGAGGACAGATACGCAGTATTTT.

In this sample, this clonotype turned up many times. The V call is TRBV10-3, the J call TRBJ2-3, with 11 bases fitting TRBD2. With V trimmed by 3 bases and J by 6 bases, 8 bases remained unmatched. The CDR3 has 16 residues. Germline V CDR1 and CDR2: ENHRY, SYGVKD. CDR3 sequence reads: CAISENQASGGDTQYF. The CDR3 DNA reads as TGTGCCATCAGTGAAAATCAGGCTAGCGGGGGGGATACGCAGTATTTT.

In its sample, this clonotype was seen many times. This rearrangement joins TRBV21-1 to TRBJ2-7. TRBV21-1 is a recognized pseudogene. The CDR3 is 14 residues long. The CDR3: CASSKRTSSYEQYF. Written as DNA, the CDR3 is TGTGCCAGCAGCAAGCGGACTAGCTCCTACGAGCAGTACTTC.

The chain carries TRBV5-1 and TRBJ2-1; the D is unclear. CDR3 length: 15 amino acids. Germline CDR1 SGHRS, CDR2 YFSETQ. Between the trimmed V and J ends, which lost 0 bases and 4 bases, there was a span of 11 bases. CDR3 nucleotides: TGCGCCAGCAGCTTGGCGAGCAGACAATACAATGAGCAGTTCTTC. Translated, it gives CASSLASRQYNEQFF.

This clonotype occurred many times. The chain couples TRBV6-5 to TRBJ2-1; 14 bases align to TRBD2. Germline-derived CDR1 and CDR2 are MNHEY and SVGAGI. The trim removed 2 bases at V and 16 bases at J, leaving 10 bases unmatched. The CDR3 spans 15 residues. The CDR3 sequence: CASSYLGLAGEGTFF. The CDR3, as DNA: TGTGCCAGCAGTTACCTGGGACTAGCGGGAGAGGGTACCTTCTTC.

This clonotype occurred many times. CDR3 in amino acids: CASSFLDRNQETQYF. The CDR3, as DNA: TGTGCCAGCAGTTTTCTAGACAGGAATCAAGAGACCCAGTACTTC. V is TRBV28 and J is TRBJ2-5; perhaps TRBD1 as D (6 bases). Trimming shortened V by 3 bases and J by 2 bases, and 13 bases separated the two germline ends. Germline loops: CDR1 MDHEN, CDR2 SYDVKM. The CDR3 is 15 amino acids.

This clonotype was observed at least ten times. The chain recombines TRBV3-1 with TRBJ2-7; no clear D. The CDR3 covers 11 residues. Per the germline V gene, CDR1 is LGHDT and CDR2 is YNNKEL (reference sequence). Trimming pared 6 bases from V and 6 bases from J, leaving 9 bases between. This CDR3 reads CASRLGGEQYF. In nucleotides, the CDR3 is TGTGCCAGCAGGCTAGGCGGCGAGCAGTACTTC.

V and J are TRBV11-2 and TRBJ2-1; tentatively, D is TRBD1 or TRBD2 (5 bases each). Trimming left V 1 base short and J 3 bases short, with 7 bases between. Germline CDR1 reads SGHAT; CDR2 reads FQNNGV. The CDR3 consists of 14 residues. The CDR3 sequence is CASSLVRGYNEQFF. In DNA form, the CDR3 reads TGTGCCAGCAGCTTAGTGAGGGGCTACAATGAGCAGTTCTTC.

The CDR3 loop is CASSSVAGDSYGYTF. In nucleotides, the CDR3 is TGCGCCAGCAGCTCGGTGGCAGGAGACTCCTATGGCTACACCTTC. The chain carries TRBV5-1 and TRBJ1-2, with D hard to call. This CDR3 contains 15 residues. Per germline, CDR1 SGHRS and CDR2 YFSETQ. V was cut by 3 bases and J by 4 bases, with 16 bases left in between.

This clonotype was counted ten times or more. The CDR3 here is CSVIPGQGAEQFF. The CDR3, as DNA: TGCAGCGTCATCCCGGGACAGGGGGCTGAGCAGTTCTTC. V gene TRBV29-1 combines with J gene TRBJ2-1, with 12 bases aligning to TRBD1. CDR1 and CDR2 (germline): SQVTM, ANQGSEA. CDR3 length: 13 residues. The J segment lost 9 bases and the V segment lost 6 bases, leaving 6 bases of the junction unmatched.

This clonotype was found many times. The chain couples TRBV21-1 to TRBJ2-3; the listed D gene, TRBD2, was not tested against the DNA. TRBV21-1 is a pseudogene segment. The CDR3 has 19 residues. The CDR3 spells CASTFSPREGITGSGTQYF. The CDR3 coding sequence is TGTGCCAGCACCTTTTCCCCCCGAGAGGGGATTACGGGGAGTGGTACGCAGTATTTT.